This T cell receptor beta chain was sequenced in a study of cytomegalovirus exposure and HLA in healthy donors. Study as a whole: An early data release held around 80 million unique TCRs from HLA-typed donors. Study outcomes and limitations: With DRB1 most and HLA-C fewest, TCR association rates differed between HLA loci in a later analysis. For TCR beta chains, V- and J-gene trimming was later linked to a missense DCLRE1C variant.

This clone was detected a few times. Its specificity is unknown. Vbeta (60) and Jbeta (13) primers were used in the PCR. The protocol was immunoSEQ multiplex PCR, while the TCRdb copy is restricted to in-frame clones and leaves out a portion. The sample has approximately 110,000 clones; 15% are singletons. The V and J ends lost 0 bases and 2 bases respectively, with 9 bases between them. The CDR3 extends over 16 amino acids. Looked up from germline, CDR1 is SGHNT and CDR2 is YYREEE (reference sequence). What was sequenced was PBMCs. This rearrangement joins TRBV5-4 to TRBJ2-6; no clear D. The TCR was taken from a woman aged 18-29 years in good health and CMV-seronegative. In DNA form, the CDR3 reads TGTGCCAGCAGCTTGGTGCGTACTACTGGGGCCAACGTCCTGACTTTC. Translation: CASSLVRTTGANVLTF.